Below, 21 T cell receptor beta chains from the same sample are listed, as sequenced in a study of response to subunit inactivated influenza vaccine. MiXCR, run by TCRdb on the RT-PCR reads, gives a single entry per CDR3 protein. The sample holds about 780,000 distinct CDR3 sequences, around 18% seen once. Sequenced here: PBMCs from blood, sampled roughly 5 days after vaccination. The origin of the receptors is a middle-aged man who received an inactivated influenza vaccine.

V is TRBV4-3 and J is TRBJ2-3, with 10 positions matching TRBD2. Unmatched junction bases numbered 9, after V lost 3 bases and J lost 6 bases. CDR3 size: 16 residues. CDR1 and CDR2 from the germline V gene are LGHNA and YSLEER. The CDR3 DNA reads as TGCGCCAGCAGCCAGCCCCCAGCGGGGGGGCAGGATACGCAGTATTTT. Its translation: CASSQPPAGGQDTQYF.

The V and J genes are TRBV20-1 and TRBJ2-7; D not resolved. The CDR3 is 12 amino acids. Germline CDR1 reads DFQATT; CDR2 reads SNEGSKA (reference sequence). Deletions cut 6 bases from V and 3 bases from J, with 12 bases between. DNA of the CDR3: TGCAGTGCCGGTCGGACGGGCTACGAGCAGTACTTC. This sequence encodes CSAGRTGYEQYF.

The V and J genes are TRBV15 and TRBJ2-3; the match to TRBD2 covers 10 bases. Germline V gene lookup returns CDR1 LNHNV and CDR2 YYDKDF (reference sequence). This CDR3 has 14 residues. The trim removed 8 bases at V and 2 bases at J, leaving 4 bases unmatched. This CDR3 is CATGSGGITDTQYF. The CDR3 bases are TGTGCCACCGGTAGCGGGGGGATCACAGATACGCAGTATTTT.

The table lists this clonotype with many counts. CDR3: CSALAGGNYEQYF. CDR3 DNA: TGCAGTGCACTAGCGGGGGGGAACTACGAGCAGTACTTC. The rearrangement links TRBV20-1 to TRBJ2-7, with 13 bases matching TRBD2. The germline V gene encodes CDR1 DFQATT and CDR2 SNEGSKA (reference sequence). This CDR3 comprises 13 residues. V shed 6 bases and J 3 bases; nucleotides not matched to a gene: 2.

The chain uses TRBV7-8 and TRBJ1-6; TRBD1 matches 8 bases. CDR1 and CDR2 (germline): SGHVS, FQNEAQ. The V segment lost 5 bases and the J segment 2 bases; nucleotides outside the gene matches: 8. The CDR3 totals 17 residues. For the CDR3, the DNA is TGTGCCAGCAGCCAGCCGACAGGGGCCCCCTATAATTCACCCCTCCACTTT. Translation gives CASSQPTGAPYNSPLHF.

In this sample, this clonotype turned up a few times. The V and J genes are TRBV12-3 or TRBV12-4 and TRBJ2-6; D ambiguous. The CDR3 contains 14 residues. V gave up 6 bases and J gave up 1 base, with 7 bases separating them. This chain's CDR3 is CASRTSSGANVLTF. The CDR3 DNA is TGTGCCAGCAGAACGTCATCTGGGGCCAACGTCCTGACTTTC.

The table lists this clonotype with a few counts. This rearrangement joins TRBV10-1 to TRBJ2-1, with TRBD2 as a possible D gene (5 bases). The CDR3 spans 15 residues. Germline V CDR1 and CDR2: WNHNN, SYGVQD (reference sequence). Trimming removed 2 bases from V and 5 bases from J, with 13 bases in between. The CDR3 bases are TGCGCCAGCAGTGAGAGTGTGGGAGCCAACAATGAGCAGTTCTTC. Translation gives CASSESVGANNEQFF.

V gene TRBV11-2 combines with J gene TRBJ2-5; D is uncertain. Germline V gene data show CDR1 as SGHAT and CDR2 as FQNNGV. The CDR3 loop spans 13 amino acids. Between the trimmed V and J ends, which lost 6 bases and 4 bases, there was a span of 12 bases. This CDR3 is CASRTRSRETQYF. The CDR3 coding sequence is TGTGCCAGCAGGACGCGCTCGCGAGAGACCCAGTACTTC. Full variable domain (missing parts from reference TRBV11-2 and TRBJ2-5): EAGVAQSPRYKIIEKRQSVAFWCNPISGHATLYWYQQILGQGPKLLIQFQNNGVVDDSQLPKDRFSAERLKGVDSTLKIQPAKLEDSAVYLCASRTRSRETQYFGPGTRLLVL.

This clonotype occurred a few times. The CDR3 sequence is CASSAGTGGQPQHF. CDR3 DNA: TGCGCCAGCAGCGCGGGGACAGGGGGTCAGCCCCAGCATTTT. The chain recombines TRBV5-1 with TRBJ1-5, with 11 bases fitting TRBD1. CDR1 is SGHRS, CDR2 YFSETQ, per germline. The trim removed 4 bases at V and 6 bases at J, leaving 3 bases unmatched. CDR3 length: 14 amino acids. The full variable domain, rest sourced from reference TRBV5-1 and TRBJ1-5, is KAGVTQTPRYLIKTRGQQVTLSCSPISGHRSVSWYQQTPGQGLQFLFEYFSETQRNKGNFPGRFSGRQFSNSRSEMNVSTLELGDSALYLCASSAGTGGQPQHFGDGTRLSIL.

The chain uses TRBV10-1 and TRBJ1-4; 10 nucleotides match TRBD1. The length of the CDR3 is 14 residues. Looked up from germline, CDR1 is WNHNN and CDR2 is SYGVQD (reference sequence). After removal of 6 bases from V and 8 bases from J, the junction contained 6 bases not matched to a gene. The CDR3 sequence is CASSGDRGGEKLFF. CDR3 nucleotides: TGCGCCAGCAGCGGGGACAGGGGCGGCGAAAAACTGTTTTTT.

The chain combines TRBV12-3 or TRBV12-4 with TRBJ2-5; TRBD2 matches 8 bases. V was pared by 4 bases and J by 4 bases, with 5 bases of the junction left unmatched. There are 14 residues in the CDR3. The chain's CDR3 is CASSSPGLAETQYF. The DNA of the CDR3 is TGTGCCAGCAGTTCCCCCGGACTAGCAGAGACCCAGTACTTC.

There are many counts of this clonotype. This chain links TRBV7-2 with TRBJ2-1; D may match TRBD1 or TRBD2 (5 bases each). This CDR3 has 12 residues. Trimming took 4 bases from V and 7 from J, leaving 8 bases between them. The V gene's germline CDR1 is SGHTA and CDR2 FQGNSA. This chain's CDR3 is CASSSWGNEQFF. CDR3 DNA: TGTGCCAGCAGCTCCTGGGGGAATGAGCAGTTCTTC.

The sample holds a few counts of this clonotype. The chain is built from TRBV6-2 or TRBV6-3 and TRBJ2-1; TRBD1 is a possible D gene (6 bases). The germline gives CDR1 MNHEY, CDR2 SVGEGT. V dropped 6 bases and J dropped 6 bases, with 27 bases sitting between them. The CDR3 extends over 18 amino acids. In DNA form, the CDR3 reads TGTGCCAGCAGCGCGGGTCTAGGGGGAGCGCCGTTGCCCAATGAGCAGTTCTTC. Its translation: CASSAGLGGAPLPNEQFF.

Ten or more counts support this clonotype. V is TRBV12-3 or TRBV12-4 and J is TRBJ1-1; 10 bases are a match to TRBD1. This CDR3 contains 17 residues. V lost 2 bases, J lost 6 bases, and 12 bases stayed unmatched. CDR3 protein: CASSLTTGQGWLPEAFF. The CDR3 DNA reads as TGTGCCAGCAGTTTAACAACGGGACAGGGGTGGTTGCCTGAAGCTTTCTTT.

The chain has TRBV5-1 and TRBJ1-4, with 8 bases fitting TRBD1. V lost 0 bases to trimming and J lost 7 bases; unmatched junction nucleotides: 5. The CDR3 totals 15 residues. The V gene's germline CDR1 is SGHRS and CDR2 YFSETQ. The CDR3 spells CASSLGAGGSEKLFF. CDR3 DNA: TGCGCCAGCAGCTTGGGGGCAGGGGGCAGTGAAAAACTGTTTTTT. Complete variable domain (other parts from reference TRBV5-1 and TRBJ1-4): KAGVTQTPRYLIKTRGQQVTLSCSPISGHRSVSWYQQTPGQGLQFLFEYFSETQRNKGNFPGRFSGRQFSNSRSEMNVSTLELGDSALYLCASSLGAGGSEKLFFGSGTQLSVL.

V gene TRBV5-6 combines with J gene TRBJ2-3, with TRBD2 identical over 11 bases. Per the germline V gene, CDR1 is SGHDT and CDR2 is YYEEEE. The CDR3 extends over 17 amino acids. Losses at the gene ends were 4 bases for V and 0 bases for J; bases not matched to a gene: 7. This CDR3 is CASSGGLAGTSTDTQYF. The CDR3 DNA reads TGTGCCAGCAGCGGAGGACTAGCGGGCACCAGCACAGATACGCAGTATTTT.

Only a few counts were recorded for this clonotype. This sequence joins TRBV7-2 and TRBJ2-1, with 10 bases identical to TRBD2. The J segment lost 10 bases and the V segment lost 5 bases, leaving 8 bases of the junction unmatched. CDR1 and CDR2 from the germline V gene are SGHTA and FQGNSA. The CDR3 covers 14 residues. In DNA, the CDR3 is TGTGCCAGCAGCACCCTAGCGGGAGTAAAGGAGCAGTTCTTC. Translated: CASSTLAGVKEQFF.

This chain links TRBV7-2 with TRBJ2-7; TRBD1 aligns across 7 bases. V shed 6 bases and J 3 bases; nucleotides not matched to a gene: 8. The CDR3 runs 14 residues. The V gene's germline CDR1 is SGHTA and CDR2 FQGNSA. This CDR3 reads CASSPMWDSYEQYF. As DNA, the CDR3 is TGTGCCAGCAGTCCAATGTGGGACAGCTACGAGCAGTACTTC.

The chain is built from TRBV20-1 and TRBJ2-1; 8 bases are shared with TRBD2. The germline CDR1 and CDR2 sequences are DFQATT and SNEGSKA (reference sequence). V shed 0 bases, J shed 7 bases, and the junction held 20 bases outside the gene matches. This CDR3 has 19 residues. CDR3 coding DNA: TGCAGTGCTAGAGATCCGTCGATAGCGGGACGGGAATATAGGAATGAGCAGTTCTTC. Encoded protein: CSARDPSIAGREYRNEQFF.

Only a few counts were recorded for this clonotype. V gene TRBV4-3 combines with J gene TRBJ2-1; 9 positions match TRBD2. The germline CDR1 and CDR2 sequences are LGHNA and YSLEER. The CDR3 is 16 amino acids. V shed 0 bases, J shed 7 bases, and the junction held 7 bases outside the gene matches. The CDR3 DNA follows: TGCGCCAGCAGCCAAGACCTTAGCGGGAGTATTAATGAGCAGTTCTTC. It yields the protein CASSQDLSGSINEQFF.

The rearrangement links TRBV6-1 to TRBJ2-5, with D uncertain. Germline-derived CDR1 and CDR2 are MNHNS and SASEGT. The CDR3 has 13 residues. V dropped 7 bases and J dropped 9 bases, with 18 bases sitting between them. The CDR3 region has the DNA TGTGCCAGCATCGCCCACCTGCCTCAGGCCCAGTACTTC. Protein sequence: CASIAHLPQAQYF.